The 23 T cell receptor beta chains below were found in one sample sequenced in a study of blood T cell repertoires in COVID-19. Repertoires were generated with immunoSEQ multiplex PCR, while TCRdb's copy carries only in-frame clones and drops some. The sample lists 240,000 or so clones, approximately 83% seen once, with just over 3% in the top ten. The source material was peripheral blood. The receptor set was obtained from a woman in her 30s who had recovered from COVID-19.

The rearrangement uses TRBV19 and TRBJ2-7, with 9 positions matching TRBD1. The V gene's germline CDR1 is LNHDA and CDR2 SQIVND (reference sequence). V trimming: 3 bases; J trimming: 5 bases; junction bases outside the gene matches: 5. This CDR3 comprises 14 residues. As DNA, the CDR3 is TGTGCCAGTAGTATGGACAGGGGCAGGAACGAGCAGTACTTC. It is translated as CASSMDRGRNEQYF.

The chain couples TRBV5-1 to TRBJ1-1; D uncertain. Germline-derived CDR1 and CDR2 are SGHRS and YFSETQ. Trimming took 0 bases from V and 6 from J, leaving 12 bases between them. The CDR3 consists of 14 residues. CDR3 in DNA: TGCGCCAGCAGCTTGGTAGTGGGAGAATCTGAAGCTTTCTTT. The encoded protein is CASSLVVGESEAFF.

The rearrangement links TRBV7-9 to TRBJ2-7; TRBD1 matches 8 bases. The germline V gene encodes CDR1 SEHNR and CDR2 FQNEAQ (reference sequence). Losses at the gene ends were 5 bases for V and 6 bases for J; bases not matched to a gene: 12. The CDR3 sequence is 15 residues long. The CDR3 spells CASSPGTGTLSEQYF. The CDR3 region has the DNA TGTGCCAGCAGCCCCGGGACAGGAACGCTATCCGAGCAGTACTTC.

The table lists this clone with a count of one. Other DNA sequences in this specimen translate into the identical CDR3. This chain uses TRBV27 with TRBJ1-1; unclear D gene. In germline, CDR1 is MNHEY, CDR2 SMNVEV (reference sequence). There are 14 residues in the CDR3. Trimming shortened V by 2 bases and J by 1 base, and 8 bases separated the two germline ends. The CDR3, as DNA: TGTGCCAGCAGTTTAAGTTCGGGGAACACTGAAGCTTTCTTT. Residues: CASSLSSGNTEAFF.

This clone was found a few times. The chain recombines TRBV2 with TRBJ2-2, with 15 bases matching TRBD2. The V gene's germline CDR1 is SNHLY and CDR2 FYNNEI. This CDR3 contains 16 residues. V gave up 7 bases and J gave up 6 bases; unmatched junction bases: 6. The CDR3 is CASKGTSGGHAGELFF. CDR3 in DNA: TGTGCCAGCAAAGGGACTAGCGGGGGGCACGCCGGGGAGCTGTTTTTT.

This clone was seen just once. The chain joins TRBV9 to TRBJ2-1; possible D gene TRBD2, 7 bases. Between the trimmed V and J ends, which lost 4 bases and 9 bases, there was a span of 17 bases. This CDR3 comprises 14 residues. Germline-derived CDR1 and CDR2 are SGDLS and YYNGEE. The CDR3 DNA is TGTGCCAGCAGCCCCGCTGGAGGGGGGGGTGAGCAGTTCTTC. Its protein product is CASSPAGGGGEQFF.

This clone was observed many times. The chain has TRBV5-4 and TRBJ2-7; weak D call: TRBD1 (6 bases). Germline CDR1 SGHNT, CDR2 YYREEE (reference sequence). This CDR3 has 15 amino acids. V lost 0 bases and J 6 bases, leaving 16 bases between the germline ends. The CDR3 protein is CASSLGGTTRGEQYF. The CDR3 bases are TGTGCCAGCAGCTTGGGGGGGACCACCAGGGGCGAGCAGTACTTC.

The chain is built from TRBV2 and TRBJ2-7; TRBD1 agrees at 7 bases. J gave up 5 bases and V 6 bases, and 4 bases lay outside the gene matches. Germline-derived CDR1 and CDR2 are SNHLY and FYNNEI. This CDR3 comprises 12 residues. CDR3 region: CASRLTGHEQYF. Here the CDR3 DNA reads TGTGCCAGCAGACTGACAGGGCACGAGCAGTACTTC. Together with reference TRBV2 and TRBJ2-7, the CDR3 gives the full variable domain: EPEVTQTPSHQVTQMGQEVILRCVPISNHLYFYWYRQILGQKVEFLVSFYNNEISEKSEIFDDQFSVERPDGSNFTLKIRSTKLEDSAMYFCASRLTGHEQYFGPGTRLTVT.

This CDR3 reads CASSELAGTYNEQFF. The CDR3 DNA sequence: TGTGCCAGCAGTGAACTAGCGGGGACTTACAATGAGCAGTTCTTC. J is TRBJ2-1 and V is TRBV6-1, with 9 bases fitting TRBD2. Germline CDR1 reads MNHNS; CDR2 reads SASEGT. Trimming took 2 bases from V and 4 from J; bases not matched to a gene: 3. The CDR3 totals 15 residues.

The chain recombines TRBV18 with TRBJ2-7; 9 bases fit TRBD1. Germline V gene data show CDR1 as KGHSH and CDR2 as LQKENI. CDR3 length: 17 residues. The trim removed 2 bases at V and 4 bases at J, leaving 12 bases unmatched. This chain's CDR3 is CASSPGADRGRVYEQYF. The CDR3 bases are TGTGCCAGCTCACCAGGGGCGGACAGGGGTCGGGTATACGAGCAGTACTTC.

V is TRBV9 and J is TRBJ2-3; 9 bases agree with TRBD2. Germline CDR1 is SGDLS and CDR2 is YYNGEE. This CDR3 contains 16 residues. Trimming removed 4 bases from V and 3 bases from J; junction bases left unmatched: 9. CDR3 loop: CASSPLAGGSTDTQYF. CDR3 nucleotide sequence: TGTGCCAGCAGCCCCCTGGCGGGGGGGTCGACAGATACGCAGTATTTT.

The V and J genes are TRBV5-1 and TRBJ1-1; perhaps TRBD1 as D (5 bases). V was trimmed by 0 bases and J by 6 bases, leaving 9 bases between them. Germline assignment: CDR1 SGHRS and CDR2 YFSETQ. The CDR3 loop spans 13 amino acids. DNA of the CDR3: TGCGCCAGCAGCTTGGAGGGGCTGGCTGAAGCTTTCTTT. This codes for CASSLEGLAEAFF.

The chain recombines TRBV6-1 with TRBJ1-2; TRBD1 is a possible D gene (5 bases). V lost 3 bases, J lost 0 bases, and 17 bases lay in between. The CDR3 has 17 amino acids. Germline CDR1 is MNHNS and CDR2 is SASEGT. The CDR3 here is CASSEIYPTASNYGYTF. CDR3 DNA sequence: TGTGCCAGCAGTGAGATTTACCCGACAGCCTCTAACTATGGCTACACCTTC.

This CDR3 reads CASSASGRGSPYEQYF. CDR3 DNA: TGTGCCAGCAGCGCATCGGGTCGGGGGTCACCCTACGAGCAGTACTTC. The rearrangement uses TRBV9 and TRBJ2-7; TRBD2 might be the D (6 bases). Germline V gene data show CDR1 as SGDLS and CDR2 as YYNGEE. The CDR3 extends over 16 amino acids. Trimming took 3 bases from V and 2 from J, leaving 18 bases between them. The full variable domain, rest sourced from reference TRBV9 and TRBJ2-7, is DSGVTQTPKHLITATGQRVTLRCSPRSGDLSVYWYQQSLDQGLQFLIQYYNGEERAKGNILERFSAQQFPDLHSELNLSSLELGDSALYFCASSASGRGSPYEQYFGPGTRLTVT.

This chain uses TRBV25-1 with TRBJ2-3, with TRBD2 identical over 7 bases. The J segment lost 4 bases and the V segment lost 3 bases, leaving 4 bases of the junction unmatched. The CDR3 is made up of 14 amino acids. The V gene's germline CDR1 is MGHDK and CDR2 SYGVNS. For the CDR3, the DNA is TGTGCCAGCAGTGATTCCCGGGGGGCAGATACGCAGTATTTT. This codes for CASSDSRGADTQYF.

CDR3: CASSLGGKEQYF. The CDR3 nucleotides are TGTGCCAGTAGTCTGGGAGGAAAGGAGCAGTACTTC. V and J are TRBV19 and TRBJ2-7; a possible D gene is TRBD2 (6 bases). The CDR3 runs 12 residues. In germline, CDR1 is LNHDA, CDR2 SQIVND (reference sequence). Between the trimmed V and J ends, which lost 5 bases and 7 bases, there was a span of 12 bases.

In this sample, this clone turned up once. The chain recombines TRBV6-6 with TRBJ2-7; possible D gene TRBD2, 7 bases. Germline values: CDR1 MNHNY, CDR2 SVGAGI (reference sequence). V was trimmed by 2 bases and J by 6 bases, leaving 14 bases between them. This CDR3 contains 14 residues. The CDR3 protein is CASSYTGGAGEQYF. In DNA form, the CDR3 reads TGTGCCAGCAGTTACACTGGGGGGGCCGGCGAGCAGTACTTC.

The V gene is TRBV19, the J gene TRBJ1-1, with TRBD1 matching 7 bases. The germline V gene encodes CDR1 LNHDA and CDR2 SQIVND (reference sequence). V shed 7 bases, J shed 7 bases, and the junction held 15 bases outside the gene matches. The CDR3 sequence is 15 residues long. CDR3 sequence reads: CASKMEGAVVDEAFF. CDR3 bases: TGTGCCAGTAAGATGGAGGGGGCGGTGGTGGATGAAGCTTTCTTT.

The J gene is TRBJ1-4, the V gene TRBV28; maybe TRBD1 (5 bases). The CDR3 covers 14 residues. V lost 6 bases and J 4 bases, leaving 12 bases between the germline ends. Germline CDR1 is MDHEN and CDR2 is SYDVKM. Here the CDR3 reads CASSEQGLNEKLFF. The CDR3 coding sequence is TGTGCCAGCAGCGAGCAGGGCCTTAATGAAAAACTGTTTTTT.

This chain uses TRBV12-3 or TRBV12-4 with TRBJ2-7; D remains ambiguous. V was shortened by 5 bases and J by 10 bases, with 12 bases between the two germline ends. The CDR3 consists of 11 residues. The CDR3 is CASSPRIIQYF. CDR3 DNA: TGTGCCAGCAGTCCTCGTATAATTCAGTACTTC.

The chain recombines TRBV18 with TRBJ2-7; 9 bases agree with TRBD2. This CDR3 has 15 residues. The V gene end was trimmed by 6 bases and the J gene end by 0 bases; junction bases not matched to a gene: 6. Germline V gives CDR1 KGHSH, CDR2 LQKENI. The CDR3 nucleotides read TGTGCCAGCTCGCGGGCGGGAGGGTTCTCCTACGAGCAGTACTTC. It codes for CASSRAGGFSYEQYF.

The chain employs TRBV5-1 and TRBJ1-1; D call uncertain. The CDR3 sequence is 14 residues long. V was trimmed by 1 base and J by 0 bases, leaving 7 bases between them. The germline V gene encodes CDR1 SGHRS and CDR2 YFSETQ. CDR3 in amino acids: CASSLWGVNTEAFF. The CDR3 DNA reads as TGCGCCAGCAGCTTGTGGGGAGTGAACACTGAAGCTTTCTTT.

The CDR3 DNA sequence: TGTGCCAGCAGCCCACCGGGACTCCGCTACGAGCAGTACTTC. This codes for CASSPPGLRYEQYF. The chain joins TRBV7-9 to TRBJ2-7; D is perhaps TRBD2 (6 bases). V was clipped by 5 bases and J by 3 bases, with 14 bases between them. Germline values: CDR1 SEHNR, CDR2 FQNEAQ (reference sequence). This CDR3 region has 14 residues.